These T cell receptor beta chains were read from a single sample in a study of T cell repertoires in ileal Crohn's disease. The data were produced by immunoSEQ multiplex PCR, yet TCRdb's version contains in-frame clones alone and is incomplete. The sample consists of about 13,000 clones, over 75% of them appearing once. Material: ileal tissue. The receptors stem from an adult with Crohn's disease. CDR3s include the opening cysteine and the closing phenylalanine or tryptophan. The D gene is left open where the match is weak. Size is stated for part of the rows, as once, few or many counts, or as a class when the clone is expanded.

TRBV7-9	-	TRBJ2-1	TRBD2	CASSPPGLANEQFF	TGTGCCAGCAGCCCCCCGGGACTAGCAAATGAGCAGTTCTTC
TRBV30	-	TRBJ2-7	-	CAWSVGGAAYEQYF	TGTGCCTGGAGTGTAGGCGGGGCTGCCTACGAGCAGTACTTC
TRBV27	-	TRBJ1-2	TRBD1	CASSRQGADGYTF	TGTGCCAGCAGTCGACAGGGGGCCGATGGCTACACCTTC
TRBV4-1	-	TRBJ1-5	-	CASSHEQGHQPQHF	TGCGCCAGCAGCCATGAACAGGGCCATCAGCCCCAGCATTTT
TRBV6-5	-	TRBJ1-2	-	CASRQQGRGYGYTF	TGTGCCAGCAGGCAACAAGGCAGGGGCTATGGCTACACCTTC
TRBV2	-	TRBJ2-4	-	CASSLPVTGLAKNIQYF	TGTGCCAGCAGCTTGCCTGTGACAGGCCTAGCCAAAAACATTCAGTACTTC
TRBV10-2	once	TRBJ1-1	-	CASSESWGEAFF	TGCGCCAGCAGTGAGTCGTGGGGCGAGGCTTTCTTT
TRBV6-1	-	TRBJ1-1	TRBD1	CASRGTANTEAFF	TGTGCCAGCAGAGGGACAGCGAACACTGAAGCTTTCTTT
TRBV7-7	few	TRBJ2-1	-	CASSPTEPGEQFF	TGTGCTAGCAGCCCCACCGAACCCGGGGAGCAGTTCTTC
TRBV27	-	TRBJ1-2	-	CASSHGGTYGYTF	TGTGCCAGCAGCCATGGAGGGACCTATGGCTACACCTTC
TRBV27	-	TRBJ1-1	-	CASKERPSRQDEAFF	TGTGCCAGCAAAGAACGGCCATCCCGACAGGATGAAGCTTTCTTT
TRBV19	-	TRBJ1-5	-	CASSFQGKGSNQPQHF	TGTGCCAGTAGTTTCCAGGGTAAAGGAAGCAATCAGCCCCAGCATTTT
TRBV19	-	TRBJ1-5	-	CASSGTAFQLAQHF	TGTGCCAGTAGTGGGACTGCATTTCAATTGGCCCAGCATTTT
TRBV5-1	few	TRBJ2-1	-	CASSFVSDEQFF	TGCGCCAGCAGCTTTGTCTCGGATGAGCAGTTCTTC
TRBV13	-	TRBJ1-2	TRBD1	CASSLEGLTGDGYTF	TGTGCCAGCAGCTTAGAGGGACTCACAGGGGATGGCTACACCTTC
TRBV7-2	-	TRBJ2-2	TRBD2	CASSLSPSGGVGELFF	TGTGCCAGCAGCTTAAGTCCTAGCGGGGGGGTCGGGGAGCTGTTTTTT
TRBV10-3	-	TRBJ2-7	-	CAISERGGETYEQYF	TGTGCCATCAGTGAGCGAGGCGGGGAGACCTACGAGCAGTACTTC
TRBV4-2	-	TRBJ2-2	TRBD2	CASSPGLAGRHTGELFF	TGTGCCAGCAGCCCGGGACTAGCGGGACGGCACACCGGGGAGCTGTTTTTT
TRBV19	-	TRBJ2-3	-	CASSGGAGLVDTQYF	TGTGCCAGTAGTGGTGGAGCGGGTCTAGTAGATACGCAGTATTTT
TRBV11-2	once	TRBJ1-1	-	CASSLWGGGTEAFF	TGTGCCAGCAGCTTATGGGGCGGGGGCACTGAAGCTTTCTTT
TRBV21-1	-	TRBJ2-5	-	CASARTSYQETQYF	TGTGCCAGCGCCCGGACTAGCTACCAAGAGACCCAGTACTTC
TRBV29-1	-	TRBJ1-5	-	CSVGGQNQPQHF	TGCAGCGTTGGGGGCCAGAATCAGCCCCAGCATTTT
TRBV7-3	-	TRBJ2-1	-	CASSPSRGSSYNEQFF	TGTGCCAGCAGTCCATCTCGGGGGAGCTCCTACAATGAGCAGTTCTTC
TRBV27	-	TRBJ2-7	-	CASSLSGVSSYEQYF	TGTGCCAGCAGTTTATCAGGGGTGAGCTCCTACGAGCAGTACTTC
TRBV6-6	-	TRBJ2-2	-	CASSCQGCTGELFF	TGTGCCAGCAGTTGTCAGGGTTGCACCGGGGAGCTGTTTTTT
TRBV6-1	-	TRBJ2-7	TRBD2	CASSIRGGIREQYF	TGTGCCAGCAGTATCCGGGGAGGGATTCGCGAGCAGTACTTC
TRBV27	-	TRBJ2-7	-	CASSLYRDYEQYF	TGTGCCAGCAGCTTATACCGGGACTACGAGCAGTACTTC
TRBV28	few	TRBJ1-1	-	CASSLSTSEAFF	TGTGCCAGCAGTTTATCGACTTCCGAAGCTTTCTTT
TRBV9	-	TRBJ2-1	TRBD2	CASSVGTSGSAEQFF	TGTGCCAGCAGCGTAGGGACTAGCGGGAGTGCTGAGCAGTTCTTC
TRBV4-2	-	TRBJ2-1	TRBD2	CASSQTTSGGFIEQFF	TGTGCCAGCAGCCAAACGACTAGCGGGGGGTTTATTGAGCAGTTCTTC
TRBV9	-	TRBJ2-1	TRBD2	CASSVGASGGGSEQFF	TGTGCCAGCAGCGTAGGGGCTAGCGGGGGGGGGAGTGAGCAGTTCTTC
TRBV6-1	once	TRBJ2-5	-	CATEGAGETQYF	TGTGCTACGGAGGGGGCAGGAGAGACCCAGTACTTC
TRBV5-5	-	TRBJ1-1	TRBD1	CASSLEQGANTEAFF	TGTGCCAGCAGCTTAGAACAGGGGGCGAACACTGAAGCTTTCTTT
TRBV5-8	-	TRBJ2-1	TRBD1	CASSLDRDRGNEQFF	TGTGCCAGCAGCTTGGACCGGGACAGGGGAAATGAGCAGTTCTTC
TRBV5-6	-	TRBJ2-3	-	CASSRGGPTDTQYF	TGTGCCAGCAGCAGAGGAGGACCCACAGATACGCAGTATTTT
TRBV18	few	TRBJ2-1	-	CASSPGLYGEQFF	TGTGCCAGCTCACCAGGTCTCTACGGTGAGCAGTTCTTC
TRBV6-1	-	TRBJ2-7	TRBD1	CASSLRTGYEQYF	TGTGCCAGCAGTCTCCGGACAGGGTACGAGCAGTACTTC
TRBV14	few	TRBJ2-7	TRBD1	CASSHVRQGEQYF	TGTGCCAGCAGCCACGTTCGACAGGGCGAGCAGTACTTC
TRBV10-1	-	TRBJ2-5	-	CASSEQANRWTQYF	TGCGCCAGCAGTGAGCAGGCTAACCGGTGGACCCAGTACTTC
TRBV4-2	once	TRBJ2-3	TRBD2	CASSPSLAGGPTDTQYF	TGTGCCAGCAGCCCCTCCCTAGCGGGGGGGCCTACAGATACGCAGTATTTT
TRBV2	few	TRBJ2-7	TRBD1	CASSKRDRVEQYF	TGTGCCAGCAGTAAAAGGGACAGGGTCGAGCAGTACTTC
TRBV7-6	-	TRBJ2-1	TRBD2	CASSIGLADRPYNEQFF	TGTGCCAGCAGCATCGGACTAGCGGATAGACCATACAATGAGCAGTTCTTC
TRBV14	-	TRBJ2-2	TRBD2	CASSQRWTSGAGELFF	TGTGCCAGCAGCCAGAGGTGGACTAGCGGGGCCGGGGAGCTGTTTTTT
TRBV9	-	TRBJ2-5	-	CASGPVGTRGRETQYF	TGTGCCAGCGGCCCAGTCGGAACTAGAGGTCGAGAGACCCAGTACTTC
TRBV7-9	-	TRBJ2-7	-	CASSPRVYEQYF	TGTGCCAGCAGCCCGAGAGTGTACGAGCAGTACTTC
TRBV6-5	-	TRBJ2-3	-	CASSLGQEGDTQYF	TGTGCCAGCAGTTTAGGACAGGAGGGCGATACGCAGTATTTT
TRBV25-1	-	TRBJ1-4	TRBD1	CASTNGTGYEKLFF	TGTGCCAGCACAAACGGGACAGGGTACGAAAAACTGTTTTTT